This paragraph covers one TCR beta chain sequence. Original analysis: Amplification of reference gene primers provided the estimated nucleated cell counts. Sequencing used immunoSEQ multiplex PCR; TCRdb keeps in-frame clones, though not all of them. The V and J calls and clone size are taken from that table; D and trimming were inferred from the DNA. The sample yields about 82,000 clones, roughly 80% seen once. After removal of 3 bases from V and 7 bases from J, the junction contained 8 bases not matched to a gene. CDR1 and CDR2 (germline): KGHDR, SFDVKD. CDR3 length: 15 residues. The data were obtained in a study of blood T cell repertoires in COVID-19. Turning to the study itself: Samples representing acute and convalescent COVID-19 were sourced from the United States, Italy and Spain. From T cells, B-cell-depleted T cells, or PBMCs came the material, which was cDNA or gDNA.

The rearrangement links TRBV24-1 to TRBJ1-5; 7 bases agree with TRBD1. Sequenced: peripheral blood. This receptor was taken from a woman aged 40-49 years with active or convalescent COVID-19. CDR3 in amino acids: CATSDPRGGQQPQHF. In nucleotides, the CDR3 is TGTGCCACCAGTGATCCGCGAGGGGGCCAACAGCCCCAGCATTTT.